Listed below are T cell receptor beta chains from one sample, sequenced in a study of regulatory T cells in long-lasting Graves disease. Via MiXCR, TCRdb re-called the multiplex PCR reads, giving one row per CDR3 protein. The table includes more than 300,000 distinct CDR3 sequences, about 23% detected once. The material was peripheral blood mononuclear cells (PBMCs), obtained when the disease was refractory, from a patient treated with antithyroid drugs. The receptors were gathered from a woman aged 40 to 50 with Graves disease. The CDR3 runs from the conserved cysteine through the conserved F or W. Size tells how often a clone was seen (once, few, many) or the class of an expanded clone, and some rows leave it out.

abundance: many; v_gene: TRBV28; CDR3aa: CASSPLPPGLPRGTQYF
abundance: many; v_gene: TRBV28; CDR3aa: CASSLARAYTGELFF
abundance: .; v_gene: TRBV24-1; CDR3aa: CATRTGAGANVLTF
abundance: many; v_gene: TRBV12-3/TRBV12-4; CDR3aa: CASSWGAGGSEQYF
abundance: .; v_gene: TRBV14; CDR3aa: CASNQAGGYYEQYF
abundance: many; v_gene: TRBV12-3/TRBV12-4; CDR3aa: CASSFDDPDPLAKNIQYF
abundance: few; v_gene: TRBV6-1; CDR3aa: CASSRLQSGTAGEFF
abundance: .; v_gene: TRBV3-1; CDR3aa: CASSQGRQTGGPYF
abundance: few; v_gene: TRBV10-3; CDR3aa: CAISDSGGSYEQYF
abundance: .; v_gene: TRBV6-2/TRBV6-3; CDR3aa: CASSYSGTGKGYTF
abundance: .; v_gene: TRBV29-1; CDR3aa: CSVDTVETQYF
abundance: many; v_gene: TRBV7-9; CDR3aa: CASSSDNSPLHF
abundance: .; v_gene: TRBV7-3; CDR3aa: CASSLTRNNEQFF
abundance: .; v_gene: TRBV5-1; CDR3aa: CASSFSQGQTKEESSPLHF
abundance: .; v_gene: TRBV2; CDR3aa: CASSSPGEMADYNEQFF
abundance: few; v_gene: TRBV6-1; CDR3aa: CASKGQGGGDEAFF
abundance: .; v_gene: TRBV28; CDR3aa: CASSSMIEAFF
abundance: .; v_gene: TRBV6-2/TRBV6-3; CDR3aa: CASSRATDQPQHF
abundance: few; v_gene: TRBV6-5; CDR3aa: CASSYSVSGNRAFF
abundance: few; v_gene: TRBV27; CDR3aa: CASSLYHDAGETQYF
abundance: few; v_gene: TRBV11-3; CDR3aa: CANSFGQGGNTGELFF
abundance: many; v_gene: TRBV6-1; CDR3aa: CASQGQGLRWETQYF
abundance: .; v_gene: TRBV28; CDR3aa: CASSYTTGTRGYNEQFF
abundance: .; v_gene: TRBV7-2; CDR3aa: CASSLEDYQETQYF
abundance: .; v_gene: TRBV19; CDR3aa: CASRRTSFSTGANVLTF
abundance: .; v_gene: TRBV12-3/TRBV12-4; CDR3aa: CASSLAERYEQYF
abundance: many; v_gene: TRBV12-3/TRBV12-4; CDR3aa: CASRRDSHTGELFF